A selection of T cell receptor beta chains follows, all from one sample in a study of graft-versus-host responses after intestinal transplantation. Data came from immunoSEQ multiplex PCR; TCRdb stores just in-frame clones and leaves some out. The table lists about 15,000 clones, around 35% of them singletons. Material: alloreactive CD4+ T cells from a mixed lymphocyte reaction culture, obtained before intestinal transplant. These receptor sequences come from a human patient who received an intestinal transplant. The CDR3 runs from the conserved cysteine through the conserved F or W. A D gene is named only where the DNA matches it firmly. Only some rows state a clone size, as once, few, many or a class for expanded clones.

clone size | J gene | V gene | D gene | CDR3 protein | CDR3 DNA
NA | TRBJ1-3 | TRBV6-6 | NA | CASKSSGNTIYF | TGTGCCAGCAAGAGCTCTGGAAACACCATATATTTT
NA | TRBJ1-1 | TRBV7-9 | NA | CASSLMGARGTEAFF | TGTGCCAGCAGCTTAATGGGGGCTCGCGGCACTGAAGCTTTCTTT
NA | TRBJ1-1 | TRBV11-2 | TRBD1 | CASSRGDRGRAFF | TGTGCCAGCAGCCGCGGGGACAGGGGCCGAGCTTTCTTT
few | TRBJ1-1 | TRBV6-5 | NA | CASSYSPRANTEAFF | TGTGCCAGCAGTTACTCCCCGCGGGCGAACACTGAAGCTTTCTTT
NA | TRBJ1-2 | TRBV25-1 | NA | CASIGTDSNYGYTF | TGTGCCAGCATCGGGACGGATTCTAACTATGGCTACACCTTC
few | TRBJ1-6 | TRBV5-6 | NA | CASREAGGSYNSPLHF | TGTGCCAGCAGAGAGGCCGGGGGTTCCTATAATTCACCCCTCCACTTT
few | TRBJ2-5 | TRBV18 | TRBD2 | CASSPGLAVGKETQYF | TGTGCCAGCTCCCCCGGACTAGCGGTGGGGAAAGAGACCCAGTACTTC
NA | TRBJ2-5 | TRBV7-3 | NA | CASSLNGRLQETQYF | TGTGCCAGCAGCTTAAATGGCCGCCTACAAGAGACCCAGTACTTC
NA | TRBJ1-2 | TRBV6-5 | NA | CASSTTGYGYTF | TGTGCCAGCAGTACTACAGGGTATGGCTACACCTTC
once | TRBJ1-1 | TRBV14 | NA | CASSQFKGQGTEAFF | TGTGCCAGCAGCCAATTTAAGGGGCAGGGCACTGAAGCTTTCTTT
NA | TRBJ1-5 | TRBV30 | NA | CAWSVDTNQPQHF | TGTGCCTGGAGTGTTGACACCAATCAGCCCCAGCATTTT
NA | TRBJ2-5 | TRBV7-6 | TRBD2 | CASSNWREIVTQYF | TGTGCCAGCAGCAATTGGCGGGAGATTGTGACCCAGTACTTC
few | TRBJ1-1 | TRBV7-9 | TRBD1 | CASSPSPGKGATEAFF | TGTGCCAGCAGCCCCTCGCCGGGAAAGGGGGCCACTGAAGCTTTCTTT
NA | TRBJ2-3 | TRBV19 | NA | CASSINHPHTQYF | TGTGCCAGTAGTATAAATCACCCCCATACGCAGTATTTT
NA | TRBJ1-2 | TRBV5-1 | NA | CASSLGGIDSTVYGYTF | TGCGCCAGCAGCTTGGGGGGTATAGATTCGACCGTTTATGGCTACACCTTC
NA | TRBJ2-7 | TRBV7-2 | NA | CASSLGRAREQYF | TGTGCCAGCAGCTTAGGCAGGGCTCGCGAGCAGTACTTC
NA | TRBJ2-2 | TRBV7-9 | NA | CASSLAGTNTGELFF | TGTGCCAGCAGCTTAGCCGGGACGAACACCGGGGAGCTGTTTTTT
NA | TRBJ2-5 | TRBV5-1 | NA | CASRSRAGYQETQYF | TGCGCCAGCAGGTCCAGGGCTGGGTACCAAGAGACCCAGTACTTC
NA | TRBJ2-5 | TRBV6-6 | NA | CASSYRGETQYF | TGTGCCAGCAGTTACAGGGGTGAGACCCAGTACTTC
few | TRBJ1-6 | TRBV30 | NA | CAWPRRGGMLDSPLHF | TGTGCCTGGCCAAGGCGGGGTGGAATGCTCGATTCACCCCTCCACTTT
NA | TRBJ2-7 | TRBV6-5 | NA | CASSVSQGIIYEQYF | TGTGCCAGCAGTGTGTCCCAGGGGATCATCTACGAGCAGTACTTC
NA | TRBJ2-5 | TRBV4-2 | TRBD1 | CASSQGQGANRGETQYF | TGTGCCAGCAGCCAAGGACAGGGGGCGAATCGGGGAGAGACCCAGTACTTC
medium-sized | TRBJ1-1 | TRBV7-6 | NA | CASSLGDWNQAFF | TGTGCCAGCAGCTTAGGAGACTGGAATCAAGCTTTCTTT
few | TRBJ2-7 | TRBV6-1 | TRBD1 | CASSGWDRTYEQYF | TGTGCCAGCAGTGGGTGGGACAGGACCTACGAGCAGTACTTC
NA | TRBJ1-2 | TRBV5-4 | NA | CASTKGNSQRNYGYTF | TGTGCCAGCACTAAGGGGAATAGTCAGCGGAACTATGGCTACACCTTC
NA | TRBJ1-1 | TRBV7-3 | NA | CASSKDTYTEAFF | TGTGCCAGCAGCAAGGACACTTACACTGAAGCTTTCTTT
few | TRBJ1-4 | TRBV11-3 | TRBD1 | CASRNRDRGLLTNEKLFF | TGTGCCAGCAGAAACCGGGACAGGGGGCTTCTTACTAATGAAAAACTGTTTTTT
NA | TRBJ1-2 | TRBV11-2 | TRBD1 | CASSLDRGQGAGGYTF | TGTGCCAGCAGCTTAGACCGTGGGCAGGGGGCGGGTGGCTACACCTTC
NA | TRBJ2-5 | TRBV7-2 | TRBD1 | CASRSTGTGYYERYF | TGTGCCAGCAGATCGACCGGGACAGGATACTACGAGCGGTACTTC
NA | TRBJ1-1 | TRBV11-2 | NA | CASSKERTGEAFF | TGTGCCAGCAGCAAAGAGCGGACGGGGGAAGCTTTCTTT
NA | TRBJ2-3 | TRBV5-1 | NA | CASSLGNLAVFGTDTQYF | TGCGCCAGCAGCTTGGGTAACTTAGCAGTATTTGGCACGGATACGCAGTATTTT
few | TRBJ1-5 | TRBV6-1 | NA | CASSEPGGGRRNQPQHF | TGTGCCAGCAGTGAACCCGGGGGAGGACGGCGCAATCAGCCCCAGCATTTT
NA | TRBJ2-4 | TRBV12-5 | TRBD1 | CASGLPGQSAKNIQYF | TGTGCTAGTGGTTTGCCGGGACAGAGCGCCAAAAACATTCAGTACTTC
NA | TRBJ2-7 | TRBV28 | NA | CASSLSPGSGYEQYF | TGTGCCAGCAGTTTATCGCCGGGTTCAGGCTACGAGCAGTACTTC
few | TRBJ1-2 | TRBV5-6 | NA | CASSPRLRRVEGGYTF | TGTGCCAGCAGCCCGAGATTGAGGCGGGTGGAGGGTGGCTACACCTTC
NA | TRBJ1-2 | TRBV6-6 | NA | CASSYTNYGYTF | TGTGCCAGCAGTTACACTAACTATGGCTACACCTTC
NA | TRBJ2-5 | TRBV5-1 | TRBD2 | CASSVGLAGEETQYF | TGCGCCAGCAGCGTGGGACTAGCGGGAGAAGAGACCCAGTACTTC
NA | TRBJ2-1 | TRBV5-1 | NA | CASSLEGQPYNEQFF | TGCGCCAGCAGCTTGGAAGGACAGCCCTACAATGAGCAGTTCTTC
NA | TRBJ2-7 | TRBV30 | NA | CAWSLGRFEQYF | TGTGCCTGGAGTTTAGGGCGATTCGAGCAGTACTTC
few | TRBJ2-1 | TRBV5-1 | NA | CASSLGVSYNEQFF | TGCGCCAGCAGCTTGGGGGTTTCCTACAATGAGCAGTTCTTC
NA | TRBJ1-1 | TRBV29-1 | NA | CSAAQGSRTEAFF | TGCAGCGCCGCACAGGGTTCAAGGACTGAAGCTTTCTTT
NA | TRBJ2-5 | TRBV5-6 | TRBD1 | CASSRDSQETQYF | TGTGCCAGCAGCCGGGACAGCCAAGAGACCCAGTACTTC
medium-sized | TRBJ1-1 | TRBV7-3 | TRBD1 | CASSLMGQGRTEAFF | TGTGCCAGCAGCTTAATGGGACAGGGAAGGACTGAAGCTTTCTTT
few | TRBJ2-7 | TRBV5-1 | TRBD2 | CASSLGAGRASYEQYF | TGCGCCAGCAGCCTGGGAGCGGGAAGGGCGTCCTACGAGCAGTACTTC
few | TRBJ2-4 | TRBV5-6 | NA | CASSLTGGTLKNIQYF | TGTGCCAGCAGCTTAACGGGCGGGACCCTCAAAAACATTCAGTACTTC
medium-sized | TRBJ1-1 | TRBV19 | NA | CASSRGVFTEAFF | TGTGCCAGTAGTAGGGGGGTTTTCACTGAAGCTTTCTTT
NA | TRBJ1-5 | TRBV4-1 | NA | CASSQGSQRNQPQHF | TGCGCCAGCAGCCAAGGATCCCAGCGCAATCAGCCCCAGCATTTT